A single sample is the source of the 29 T cell receptor beta chains below, sequenced in a study of CD8+CD57+ T cells in acquired aplastic anemia. TCR beta VDJ and CDR3 profiling used genomic DNA as template. TCRdb re-derived calls from the reads in MiXCR, one entry per CDR3 protein. The repertoire consists of under 150,000 distinct CDR3 sequences, with 41% occurring once and the leading ten covering roughly 8.9%. Sequencing input: sorted CD4+, CD8+, or CD8+CD57+ T cells (not recorded which) from PBMCs. These receptors were collected from a human donor in good health, serving as a control.

This chain joins TRBV12-3 or TRBV12-4 and TRBJ1-2; 10 nucleotides line up with TRBD1. After removal of 5 bases from V and 4 bases from J, the junction contained 13 bases not matched to a gene. The CDR3 is 17 amino acids. In DNA form, the CDR3 reads TGTGCCAGCAGTCTTGAGACAGGGGGCTTTTTTTTCTATGGCTACACCTTC. Its protein is CASSLETGGFFFYGYTF.

This clonotype was seen ten or more times. This sequence joins TRBV15 and TRBJ1-2; maybe TRBD1 (6 bases). Germline V gene data show CDR1 as LNHNV and CDR2 as YYDKDF (reference sequence). The CDR3 contains 13 residues. Between the trimmed V and J ends, which lost 5 bases and 5 bases, there was a span of 12 bases. The CDR3 sequence is CATSGGTLYGYTF. In DNA form, the CDR3 reads TGTGCCACCAGCGGCGGGACACTGTATGGCTACACCTTC.

To note about this clonotype: It may be a read error: a sequence one base away is much more abundant. V and J are TRBV10-3 and TRBJ2-3; D possibly uses TRBD1 or TRBD2 (6 bases each). The V gene lost 10 bases and the J gene lost 9 bases, with 23 bases spanning the gap. The germline CDR1 and CDR2 sequences are ENHRY and SYGVKD. This CDR3 is built from 14 residues. The CDR3 DNA sequence: TGTGCCAACAGATCCCGGGGGTTCGACAGGACGCAGTATTTT. Translation gives CANRSRGFDRTQYF.

This clonotype occurred many times. This chain links TRBV7-8 with TRBJ2-2; TRBD2 is a possible D gene (6 bases). The germline V gene has CDR1 SGHVS and CDR2 FQNEAQ. CDR3 length: 15 residues. Trimming cost V 3 bases and J 8 bases, with 16 bases left between them. The CDR3 DNA sequence: TGTGCCAGCAGCTTTACGGGACTTTATGTAGGGGAGCTGTTTTTT. This translates into CASSFTGLYVGELFF.

This clonotype was seen a few times. J is TRBJ1-2 and V is TRBV20-1, with D perhaps TRBD1 (5 bases). V lost 6 bases and J lost 8, with 13 bases in between. Germline V CDR1 and CDR2: DFQATT, SNEGSKA (reference sequence). The CDR3 length is 11 residues. CDR3 residues: CSALGAGGYTF. The CDR3 bases are TGCAGTGCACTAGGGGCAGGCGGCTACACCTTC.

The rearrangement links TRBV6-5 to TRBJ2-7; no clear D gene. The V end was cut by 0 bases, the J end by 0 bases, with 6 bases between. The CDR3 is 14 amino acids. CDR1 is MNHEY, CDR2 SVGAGI, per germline. This CDR3 reads CASSYSSNSYEQYF. CDR3 nucleotide sequence: TGTGCCAGCAGTTACTCGTCCAACTCCTACGAGCAGTACTTC.

This chain joins TRBV6-1 and TRBJ1-1, with D perhaps matching TRBD1 (6 bases). V lost 7 bases and J 0 bases, leaving 12 bases between the germline ends. There are 14 residues in the CDR3. The germline CDR1 and CDR2 sequences are MNHNS and SASEGT. CDR3 amino acids: CASILGGLNTEAFF. For the CDR3, the DNA is TGTGCCAGCATTCTGGGGGGGCTGAACACTGAAGCTTTCTTT.

The chain has TRBV10-3 and TRBJ1-1; D unclear. The V and J ends lost 4 bases and 4 bases respectively, with 10 bases between them. This CDR3 comprises 13 residues. The germline gives CDR1 ENHRY, CDR2 SYGVKD. CDR3 nucleotides: TGTGCCATCAGTGGACCCATGAGCACTGAAGCTTTCTTT. Translation: CAISGPMSTEAFF.

Remarks on this clonotype: Being one base from a much bigger clone, this may be a read error. The chain carries TRBV9 and TRBJ1-3, with D possibly matching TRBD1 (5 bases). Germline CDR1 reads SGDLS; CDR2 reads YYNGEE. The CDR3 covers 17 residues. Deletions cut 3 bases from V and 8 bases from J, with 24 bases between. For the CDR3, the DNA is TGTGCCAGCAGCGCCCACGCCGGGAGCCGGGGCGGAGACACCATATATTTT. Its translation: CASSAHAGSRGGDTIYF. The full variable domain, with the rest looked up from reference TRBV9 and TRBJ1-3, is DSGVTQTPKHLITATGQRVTLRCSPRSGDLSVYWYQQSLDQGLQFLIQYYNGEERAKGNILERFSAQQFPDLHSELNLSSLELGDSALYFCASSAHAGSRGGDTIYFGEGSWLTVV.

The table lists this clonotype with a count of one. The chain has TRBV9 and TRBJ2-5; TRBD2 matches 9 bases. V was clipped by 0 bases and J by 4 bases; unmatched bases: 4. The CDR3 has 15 residues. CDR1 is SGDLS and CDR2 is YYNGEE in the germline V gene. CDR3: CASSVGGGVGETQYF. CDR3 nucleotide sequence: TGTGCCAGCAGCGTAGGCGGGGGGGTAGGAGAGACCCAGTACTTC.

Points on this clonotype: This may arise from a read error, as a much more abundant clone is one base away. The chain employs TRBV5-1 and TRBJ2-4, with no clear D. The germline V gene encodes CDR1 SGHRS and CDR2 YFSETQ. This CDR3 region has 14 residues. The DNA of the CDR3 is TGCGCCAGCGGCTTTAGTGGAGCCAAAAACATTCAGTACTTC. Translation: CASGFSGAKNIQYF.

A note on this clonotype: This may arise from a read error, as a much more abundant clone is one base away. This chain connects TRBV27 to TRBJ2-5; D is uncertain. V shed 10 bases and J shed 0 bases, with 12 bases lying between them. Germline V gene data show CDR1 as MNHEY and CDR2 as SMNVEV (reference sequence). The CDR3 is made up of 13 amino acids. This chain's CDR3 is CATRHGHQETQYF. The CDR3 DNA is TGTGCCACCCGACATGGGCACCAAGAGACCCAGTACTTC.

This sequence joins TRBV24-1 and TRBJ1-2; no clear D. V was cut by 10 bases and J by 5 bases, with 13 bases left in between. The CDR3 covers 12 residues. CDR1 is KGHDR, CDR2 SFDVKD, per germline. The CDR3 loop is CATAAGWYGYTF. In nucleotides, the CDR3 is TGTGCCACGGCGGCGGGGTGGTATGGCTACACCTTC.

About this clonotype: This clone may be a read error of a much larger clone one base away. The V call is TRBV12-3 or TRBV12-4, the J call TRBJ2-7; D not certain. This CDR3 contains 12 residues. Between the trimmed V and J ends, which lost 5 bases and 9 bases, there was a span of 14 bases. In nucleotides, the CDR3 is TGTGCCAGCAGTCTCACCATGGGCGGGCAGTACTTC. As protein: CASSLTMGGQYF.

The chain has TRBV2 and TRBJ2-7; D is unresolved. The CDR3 extends over 13 amino acids. In germline, CDR1 is SNHLY, CDR2 FYNNEI. The V end was cut by 5 bases, the J end by 7 bases, with 15 bases between. CDR3 coding DNA: TGTGCCAGCAGTTTAGGAGCGACCGATGAGCAGTACTTC. Protein: CASSLGATDEQYF.

On this clonotype: This may stem from a read error, because a much larger clone lies one nucleotide away. The CDR3 sequence: CARSQEGPMNTEAFF. The CDR3 DNA follows: TGCGCCCGCAGCCAAGAAGGCCCAATGAACACTGAAGCTTTCTTT. The rearrangement uses TRBV4-1 and TRBJ1-1; unclear D gene. Germline-derived CDR1 and CDR2 are MGHRA and YSYEKL. CDR3 length: 15 residues.

This chain uses TRBV7-9 with TRBJ2-7, with 7 bases identical to TRBD1. This CDR3 region has 13 residues. The germline CDR1 and CDR2 sequences are SEHNR and FQNEAQ (reference sequence). Germline trimming cut 0 bases from V and 6 bases from J; bases unmatched to any gene: 2. DNA for the CDR3: TGTGCCAGCAGCTTAGCGCAGGGGGTCGAGCAGTACTTC. It specifies CASSLAQGVEQYF.

This clonotype was seen at least ten times. This chain uses TRBV27 with TRBJ1-6; 7 bases align to TRBD1. The CDR3 length is 14 residues. Trimming removed 3 bases from V and 7 bases from J; junction bases left unmatched: 3. The germline CDR1 and CDR2 sequences are MNHEY and SMNVEV (reference sequence). The CDR3 nucleotides read TGTGCCAGCAGTTTCCTACAGGGGAATTCACCCCTCCACTTT. Its translation: CASSFLQGNSPLHF.

This clonotype was found many times. The rearrangement links TRBV5-1 to TRBJ2-3; 10 nucleotides align to TRBD1. The CDR3 spans 16 residues. Looked up from germline, CDR1 is SGHRS and CDR2 is YFSETQ. J gave up 4 bases and V 6 bases, and 11 bases lay outside the gene matches. DNA of the CDR3: TGCGCCAGCACCACTAACCCCGGGACAGGGGCAGATACGCAGTATTTT. Translated, it gives CASTTNPGTGADTQYF.

V and J are TRBV2 and TRBJ2-7; maybe TRBD1 (6 bases). V lost 6 bases to trimming and J lost 7 bases, with 16 bases between them. In germline, CDR1 is SNHLY, CDR2 FYNNEI. This CDR3 is 13 amino acids long. In nucleotides, the CDR3 is TGTGCCAGCAGCGTACAGGGTGCTGGAGAGCAGTACTTC. It is translated as CASSVQGAGEQYF.

Of note for this clonotype: The junction departs from the called germline gene at one end, perhaps through a read error. This chain links TRBV2 with TRBJ1-2; D is possibly TRBD1 (6 bases). The V gene's germline CDR1 is SNHLY and CDR2 FYNNEI. This CDR3 contains 12 residues. In DNA, the CDR3 is TGCGCCAGCAGGAGGACAGACTATGGCTACACCTTC. It is translated as CASRRTDYGYTF.

As to this clonotype: With a much larger clone just one base away, this may be a read error. The genes are TRBV5-1 and TRBJ2-5; D unresolved. Germline assignment: CDR1 SGHRS and CDR2 YFSETQ. This CDR3 comprises 14 residues. This chain's CDR3 is CAGSLEGSRETQYF. CDR3 bases: TGCGCCGGCAGCTTGGAAGGTTCGAGGGAGACCCAGTACTTC.

This clonotype was picked up a small number of times. The chain recombines TRBV19 with TRBJ1-2; TRBD1 is a possible D gene (6 bases). Trimming stripped 9 bases from V and 5 bases from J, with 22 bases between. The germline CDR1 and CDR2 sequences are LNHDA and SQIVND (reference sequence). The length of the CDR3 is 15 residues. The CDR3 is CASSPTPQGYYGYTF. The CDR3 DNA sequence: TGTGCCAGCAGTCCAACCCCCCAGGGGTATTATGGCTACACCTTC.

Ten or more counts support this clonotype. J is TRBJ2-5 and V is TRBV9; D might be TRBD1 or TRBD2, each matching 5 bases. The CDR3 runs to 14 residues. V was clipped by 0 bases and J by 5 bases, with 11 bases between them. Looked up from germline, CDR1 is SGDLS and CDR2 is YYNGEE. CDR3 DNA: TGTGCCAGCAGCGTAGTCGAGGGGATGGAGACCCAGTACTTC. This sequence encodes CASSVVEGMETQYF.

This clonotype was seen many times. The gene calls are TRBV20-1 and TRBJ2-5; possibly TRBD1 or TRBD2 for D (5 bases each). In germline, CDR1 is DFQATT, CDR2 SNEGSKA (reference sequence). Trimming shortened V by 5 bases and J by 5 bases, and 9 bases separated the two germline ends. The CDR3 covers 11 residues. This chain's CDR3 is CSARQRETQYF. CDR3 bases: TGCAGTGCTCGACAGCGGGAGACCCAGTACTTC.

The rearrangement uses TRBV10-1 and TRBJ2-3; D uncertain. The CDR3 consists of 13 residues. Germline CDR1 and CDR2: WNHNN and SYGVQD (reference sequence). With 2 bases removed from V and 5 bases from J, the gap between germline ends came to 8 bases. The CDR3 protein is CASSEVPGDTQYF. The DNA of the CDR3 is TGCGCCAGCAGTGAGGTACCTGGAGATACGCAGTATTTT.

Many counts were recorded for this clonotype. The V and J genes are TRBV11-2 and TRBJ2-1; 13 bases align to TRBD2. Trimming took 5 bases from V and 5 from J; bases not matched to a gene: 12. This CDR3 comprises 18 residues. Per germline, CDR1 SGHAT and CDR2 FQNNGV. This CDR3 is CASSPTSTSGRPNNEQFF. The CDR3 nucleotides are TGTGCCAGCAGCCCGACCTCGACTAGCGGGAGGCCCAACAATGAGCAGTTCTTC.

The chain recombines TRBV14 with TRBJ2-7; perhaps TRBD2 as D (7 bases). The CDR3 covers 14 residues. Per the germline V gene, CDR1 is SGHDN and CDR2 is FVKESK. Trimming stripped 4 bases from V and 7 bases from J, with 17 bases between. CDR3 sequence reads: CASSRLGGPGEQYF. The CDR3 DNA is TGTGCCAGCAGCCGCCTGGGGGGGCCGGGGGAGCAGTACTTC. The full variable domain, its missing parts supplied by reference TRBV14 and TRBJ2-7, is EAGVTQFPSHSVIEKGQTVTLRCDPISGHDNLYWYRRVMGKEIKFLLHFVKESKQDESGMPNNRFLAERTGGTYSTLKVQPAELEDSGVYFCASSRLGGPGEQYFGPGTRLTVT.

The gene calls are TRBV10-3 and TRBJ1-6, with D unresolved. Germline CDR1 is ENHRY and CDR2 is SYGVKD. CDR3 length: 11 residues. The V end lost 11 bases, the J end lost 10 bases, and 12 bases lay between the germline ends. The CDR3: CAPLAGSPLHF. CDR3 in DNA: TGTGCCCCTTTAGCTGGGTCACCCCTCCACTTT.